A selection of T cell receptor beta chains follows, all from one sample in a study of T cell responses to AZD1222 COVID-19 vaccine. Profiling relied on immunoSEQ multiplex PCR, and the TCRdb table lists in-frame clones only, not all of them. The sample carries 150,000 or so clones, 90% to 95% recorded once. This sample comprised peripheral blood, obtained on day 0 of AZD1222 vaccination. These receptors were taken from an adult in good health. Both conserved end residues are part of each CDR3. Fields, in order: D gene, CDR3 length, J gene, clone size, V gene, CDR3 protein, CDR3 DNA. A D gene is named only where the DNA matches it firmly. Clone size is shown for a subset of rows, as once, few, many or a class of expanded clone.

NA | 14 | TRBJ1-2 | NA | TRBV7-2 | CASSFGGTDYGYTF | TGTGCCAGCAGCTTCGGCGGGACTGACTATGGCTACACCTTC
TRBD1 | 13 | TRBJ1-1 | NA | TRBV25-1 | CASGQGASTEAFF | TGTGCCAGCGGACAGGGGGCGAGCACTGAAGCTTTCTTT
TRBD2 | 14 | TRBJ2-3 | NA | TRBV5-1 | CASSLSGESDTQYF | TGCGCCAGCAGCCTGAGCGGGGAATCAGATACGCAGTATTTT
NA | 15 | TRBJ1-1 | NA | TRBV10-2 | CASSEPGVVVPEAFF | TGCGCCAGCAGTGAACCCGGGGTGGTTGTCCCTGAAGCTTTCTTT
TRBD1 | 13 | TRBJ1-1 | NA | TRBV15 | CATSRDLGQGAFF | TGTGCCACCAGCAGAGACCTAGGACAGGGTGCTTTCTTT
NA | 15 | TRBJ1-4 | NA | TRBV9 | CASSPRTGTNEKLFF | TGTGCCAGCAGCCCCCGGACGGGAACTAATGAAAAACTGTTTTTT
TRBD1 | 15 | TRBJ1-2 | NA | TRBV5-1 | CASSEGTGGFYGYTF | TGCGCCAGCAGCGAGGGGACAGGGGGGTTCTATGGCTACACCTTC
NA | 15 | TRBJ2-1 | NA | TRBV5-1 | CASSLGQGLFNEQFF | TGCGCCAGCAGCTTGGGGCAGGGATTGTTCAATGAGCAGTTCTTC
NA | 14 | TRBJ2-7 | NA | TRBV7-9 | CASSLKGQYHEQYF | TGTGCCAGCAGCTTAAAGGGCCAATACCACGAGCAGTACTTC
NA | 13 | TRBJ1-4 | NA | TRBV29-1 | CSAEIGGYEKLFF | TGCAGCGCCGAAATCGGGGGGTATGAAAAACTGTTTTTT
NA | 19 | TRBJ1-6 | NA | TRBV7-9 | CASSLARQYIHSYNSPLHF | TGTGCCAGCAGCTTAGCGCGACAGTATATACACTCCTATAATTCACCCCTCCACTTT
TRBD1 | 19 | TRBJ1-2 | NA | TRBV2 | CASNRRRLGTGQSFYGYTF | TGTGCCAGCAACCGGAGGAGATTAGGGACAGGGCAAAGCTTCTATGGCTACACCTTC
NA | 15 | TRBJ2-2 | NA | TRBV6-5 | CASSRPARSTGELFF | TGTGCCAGCAGCAGGCCGGCTCGGTCTACCGGGGAGCTGTTTTTT
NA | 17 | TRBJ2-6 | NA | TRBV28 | CASSLVTTISGANVLTF | TGTGCCAGCAGTTTGGTCACCACGATCTCTGGGGCCAACGTCCTGACTTTC
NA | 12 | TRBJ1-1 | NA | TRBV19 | CASSTLYTEAFF | TGTGCCAGTAGTACCCTATACACTGAAGCTTTCTTT
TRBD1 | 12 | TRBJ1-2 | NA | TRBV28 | CAITLDRGSYTF | TGTGCCATAACCCTGGACAGGGGGAGCTACACCTTC
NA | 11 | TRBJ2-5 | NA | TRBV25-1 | CASSEAETQYF | TGTGCCAGCAGTGAGGCGGAGACCCAGTACTTC
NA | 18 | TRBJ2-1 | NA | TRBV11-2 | CASSLVLLGGGSYNEQFF | TGTGCCAGCAGCTTAGTCCTTTTGGGGGGTGGCTCCTACAATGAGCAGTTCTTC
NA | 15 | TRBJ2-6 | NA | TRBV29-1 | CSVADGPSGANVLTF | TGCAGCGTGGCGGATGGGCCCTCTGGGGCCAACGTCCTGACTTTC
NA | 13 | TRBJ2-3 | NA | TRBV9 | CASNPGFTDTQYF | TGTGCCAGCAACCCGGGGTTCACAGATACGCAGTATTTT
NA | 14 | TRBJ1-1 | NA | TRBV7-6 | CASSFSRASSEAFF | TGTGCCAGCAGCTTTTCCAGGGCCTCTTCTGAAGCTTTCTTT
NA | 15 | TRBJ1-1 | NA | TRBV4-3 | CASSQGSGLDTEAFF | TGCGCCAGCAGCCAAGGAAGCGGCCTAGACACTGAAGCTTTCTTT
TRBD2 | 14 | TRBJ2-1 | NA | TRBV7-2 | CASSTGTSEDEQFF | TGTGCCAGCAGCACCGGGACTAGCGAGGATGAGCAGTTCTTC
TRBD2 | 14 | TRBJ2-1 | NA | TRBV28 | CASSLGGRPNEQFF | TGTGCCAGCAGTTTAGGCGGGAGACCCAATGAGCAGTTCTTC
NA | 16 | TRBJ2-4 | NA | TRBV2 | CASSEGGLLTKNIQYF | TGTGCCAGCAGTGAAGGGGGACTGTTGACCAAAAACATTCAGTACTTC
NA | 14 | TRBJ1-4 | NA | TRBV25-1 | CASGGYSIPEKLFF | TGTGCCAGCGGGGGATACAGCATACCCGAAAAACTGTTTTTT
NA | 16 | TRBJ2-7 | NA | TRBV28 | CASSFPTAGRTYEQYF | TGTGCCAGCAGTTTCCCAACCGCAGGACGCACCTACGAGCAGTACTTC
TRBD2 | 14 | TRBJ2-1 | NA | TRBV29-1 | CSAIAGFGPNEQFF | TGCAGCGCCATAGCGGGGTTCGGCCCCAATGAGCAGTTCTTC
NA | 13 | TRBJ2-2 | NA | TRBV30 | CAWSVLSTGELFF | TGTGCCTGGAGTGTACTATCCACCGGGGAGCTGTTTTTT
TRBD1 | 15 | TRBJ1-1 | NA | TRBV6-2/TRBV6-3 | CASSYGDRTNTEAFF | TGTGCCAGCAGTTATGGGGACAGGACGAACACTGAAGCTTTCTTT
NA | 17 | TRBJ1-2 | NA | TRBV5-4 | CASSLGGTHAVEYGYTF | TGTGCCAGCAGCTTGGGGGGGACGCACGCCGTAGAGTATGGCTACACCTTC
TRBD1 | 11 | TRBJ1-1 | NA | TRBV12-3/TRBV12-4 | CASSLDRGPFF | TGTGCCAGCAGCCTGGACAGGGGACCTTTCTTT
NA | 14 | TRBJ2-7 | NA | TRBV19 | CASSIRGINYEQYF | TGTGCCAGTAGTATCCGGGGGATTAACTACGAGCAGTACTTC
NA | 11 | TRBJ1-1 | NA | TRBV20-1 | CSATLVRQSFF | TGCAGTGCTACACTGGTGCGACAGTCCTTCTTT
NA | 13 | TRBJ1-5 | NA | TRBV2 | CASRDLLDQPQHF | TGTGCCAGCAGAGATCTATTAGATCAGCCCCAGCATTTT
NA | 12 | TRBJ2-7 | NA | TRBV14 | CASSLLPLEQYF | TGTGCCAGCAGCCTCTTACCCCTCGAGCAGTACTTC
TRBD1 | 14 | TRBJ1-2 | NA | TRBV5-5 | CASTLDRDYYGYTF | TGTGCCAGCACCCTGGACAGGGATTACTATGGCTACACCTTC
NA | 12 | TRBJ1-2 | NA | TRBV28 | CASSPEVGPYTF | TGTGCCAGCAGCCCCGAAGTAGGACCATACACCTTC
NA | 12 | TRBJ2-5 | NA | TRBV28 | CASSILTLGQYF | TGTGCCAGCAGTATTTTGACGCTAGGCCAGTACTTC
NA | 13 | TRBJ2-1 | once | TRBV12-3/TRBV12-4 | CASSLSWRNEQFF | TGTGCCAGCAGTTTATCTTGGCGCAATGAGCAGTTCTTC